Reported below is one TCR beta chain. Regulatory T cells were sorted as CD4+CD25hiCD127low/negative cells. The data belong to a study of B cell selection in AIRE deficiency. Authors' data handling: Patients' Tregs yielded 58,000 or so distinct TCRbeta sequences; donors' about 9.6x10^4. Profiled with immunoSEQ multiplex PCR; TCRdb holds only in-frame clones, not every one. That table is the source of V, J and clone size, and D and trimming were worked out from the DNA. Among about 22,000 clones listed, about nine tenths were seen once. The CDR3 runs to 12 residues. The ends were cut back, 2 bases at V and 8 bases at J, with 9 bases in the middle. The germline V gene encodes CDR1 ENHRY and CDR2 SYGVKD.

This clonotype was sampled from a human donor in good health. V usage is TRBV10-3 and J usage is TRBJ1-1; no clear D. Material for sequencing was CD4+CD25+ Tregs sorted from PBMCs. The CDR3 DNA reads TGTGCCATCAGTGAGCCCCTGGGCGAAGCTTTCTTT. It encodes CAISEPLGEAFF.